Presented here are 20 T cell receptor beta chains from one specimen sequenced in a study of Ad26.COV2.S vaccination and SARS-CoV-2 variants. Treatment noted: around 19 received Ad26.COV2.S at low or high dose, single or two shots; about 5 received placebo; per-sample allocation not given. It was on day 63 after the first vaccine or placebo injection that samples were taken. Repertoires were generated with immunoSEQ multiplex PCR, while TCRdb's copy carries only in-frame clones and drops some. In the table there are around 450,000 clones, 75% to 95% of which are singletons. The source material was peripheral blood, sampled in a trial of Ad26.COV2.S vaccine versus placebo. The receptors shown here come from a person between 18 and 59 years old who received the Ad26.COV2.S COVID-19 vaccine or a placebo.

The chain employs TRBV28 and TRBJ2-1; weak D call: TRBD2 (5 bases). The germline V gene encodes CDR1 MDHEN and CDR2 SYDVKM. The CDR3 runs to 15 residues. V was pared by 5 bases and J by 2 bases, with 13 bases between. Here the CDR3 reads CASSPRGTAYNEQFF. Written as DNA, the CDR3 is TGTGCCAGCAGTCCTCGGGGAACGGCCTACAATGAGCAGTTCTTC.

The V and J genes are TRBV9 and TRBJ2-5; 13 bases are shared with TRBD2. The CDR3 runs to 19 residues. Trimming at V came to 4 bases and at J to 2 bases, leaving 14 bases not matched to a gene. Germline V lookup: CDR1 SGDLS, CDR2 YYNGEE. The DNA for the CDR3 is TGTGCCAGCAGCACCGACGATAGACTAGCGGGAGGTAAACAAGAGACCCAGTACTTC. This gives the protein CASSTDDRLAGGKQETQYF.

This clone was detected only a few times. V usage is TRBV21-1 and J usage is TRBJ2-7; the table's D call of TRBD2 was not tested on the DNA. TRBV21-1 is given as a pseudogene. This CDR3 has 10 amino acids. The CDR3 DNA reads as TGTGCCAGAAGCAGGGCGGGGCAGTACTTC. Protein: CARSRAGQYF.

This sequence joins TRBV7-9 and TRBJ2-1; possible D gene TRBD2, 5 bases. The V gene lost 4 bases and the J gene lost 0 bases, with 13 bases spanning the gap. This CDR3 comprises 16 residues. CDR1 is SEHNR, CDR2 FQNEAQ, per germline (reference sequence). The CDR3 loop is CASSSVVGSSYNEQFF. The CDR3 DNA is TGTGCCAGCAGCTCGGTCGTGGGGAGCTCCTACAATGAGCAGTTCTTC.

The chain combines TRBV7-2 with TRBJ2-7; 10 bases fit TRBD2. The CDR3 totals 15 residues. Germline V gene sequence: CDR1 SGHTA, CDR2 FQGNSA. Losses at the gene ends were 1 base for V and 2 bases for J; bases not matched to a gene: 2. The CDR3 sequence is CASSLGLAGTYEQYF. In DNA form, the CDR3 reads TGTGCCAGCAGCTTAGGACTAGCGGGTACCTACGAGCAGTACTTC.

This clone was found a few times. The rearrangement joins TRBV6-5 to TRBJ2-1; 11 nucleotides agree with TRBD2. The CDR3 runs 15 residues. V trimming: 6 bases; J trimming: 8 bases; junction bases outside the gene matches: 9. From germline, CDR1 is MNHEY and CDR2 SVGAGI. DNA for the CDR3: TGTGCCAGCAGCCGGTATACTAGCGGGAGCCATGAGCAGTTCTTC. Its translation: CASSRYTSGSHEQFF.

The chain employs TRBV27 and TRBJ1-1; D is unresolved. This CDR3 is 11 amino acids long. Between the trimmed V and J ends, which lost 4 bases and 4 bases, there was a span of 4 bases. CDR1 is MNHEY, CDR2 SMNVEV, per germline (reference sequence). This CDR3 is CASSSLTEAFF. CDR3 sequence (DNA): TGTGCCAGCAGTTCACTCACTGAAGCTTTCTTT.

The rearrangement joins TRBV15 to TRBJ1-1, with no clear D. Trimming left V 1 base short and J 8 bases short, with 14 bases between. Germline V gene sequence: CDR1 LNHNV, CDR2 YYDKDF (reference sequence). The length of the CDR3 is 14 residues. CDR3 sequence (DNA): TGTGCCACCAGCAGAGTCCGGGCCGTCAGGGAAGCTTTCTTT. The encoded protein is CATSRVRAVREAFF.

V is TRBV6-5 and J is TRBJ1-5; D possibly corresponds to TRBD1 (5 bases). The CDR3 has 13 amino acids. V was pared by 6 bases and J by 4 bases, with 10 bases between. Germline CDR1 and CDR2: MNHEY and SVGAGI. The CDR3 protein is CASRVTVNQPQHF. The CDR3 DNA reads as TGTGCCAGCAGGGTGACAGTAAATCAGCCCCAGCATTTT.

The chain uses TRBV4-1 and TRBJ2-2, with 9 bases aligning to TRBD1. Trimming cost V 3 bases and J 6 bases; bases outside gene matches: 5. CDR3 length equals 15 residues. In germline, CDR1 is MGHRA, CDR2 YSYEKL. CDR3 in DNA: TGCGCCAGCAGCCAGCCCGGGACAGGGTCCGGGGAGCTGTTTTTT. It encodes CASSQPGTGSGELFF.

CDR3 DNA: TGCGCCAGCAGCTTCGACAGGGAGTCCTACGAGCAGTACTTC. It specifies CASSFDRESYEQYF. The rearrangement links TRBV4-3 to TRBJ2-7; 7 bases match TRBD1. The CDR3 sequence is 14 residues long. Germline V gene sequence: CDR1 LGHNA, CDR2 YSLEER. J lost 1 base, V lost 5 bases, and 5 bases had no gene match.

Worth noting for this clone: One end of the junction varies from germline; a read error may be responsible. The chain recombines TRBV3-1 (or the pseudogene TRBV3-2) with TRBJ2-7; D is ambiguous. Looked up from germline, CDR1 is LGHDT and CDR2 is YNNKEL (reference sequence). The CDR3 sequence is 14 residues long. CDR3: CASSLFETSNEQYF. The CDR3 DNA sequence: TGTGCCAGCAGCCTTTTCGAGACCTCCAACGAGCAGTACTTC.

V gene TRBV27 combines with J gene TRBJ1-6; 9 bases are a match to TRBD1. This CDR3 comprises 15 residues. The germline gives CDR1 MNHEY, CDR2 SMNVEV (reference sequence). V shed 1 base, J shed 10 bases, and the junction held 5 bases outside the gene matches. In DNA form, the CDR3 reads TGTGCCAGCAGTTTATGGACAGGGGAGAGATCACCCCTCCACTTT. It codes for CASSLWTGERSPLHF.

The V and J genes are TRBV6-6 and TRBJ2-2, with D possibly being TRBD2 (5 bases). The V and J ends lost 6 bases and 9 bases respectively, with 11 bases between them. Germline CDR1 is MNHNY and CDR2 is SVGAGI (reference sequence). This CDR3 spans 12 amino acids. The CDR3 loop reads CASSQGGRELFF. In DNA, the CDR3 is TGTGCCAGCAGCCAAGGAGGCCGGGAGCTGTTTTTT.

In its sample, this clone was seen a few times. The genes are TRBV18 and TRBJ2-7, with D possibly matching TRBD1 (5 bases). CDR3 length equals 15 residues. With 3 bases removed from V and 3 bases from J, the gap between germline ends came to 15 bases. The germline V gene encodes CDR1 KGHSH and CDR2 LQKENI. CDR3 in DNA: TGTGCCAGCTCACCCCGGCAGGGTGGGGTCTACGAGCAGTACTTC. It translates to CASSPRQGGVYEQYF.

Note on this clone: The same CDR3 also results from other DNA sequences found in this sample. This chain links TRBV4-1 with TRBJ2-1; TRBD2 matches 8 bases. Germline CDR1 MGHRA, CDR2 YSYEKL. Unmatched junction bases numbered 7, after V lost 0 bases and J lost 12 bases. The CDR3 has 14 amino acids. As DNA, the CDR3 is TGCGCCAGCAGCCAAGATCTTGCGGGAGGTTCGCAGTTCTTC. It is translated as CASSQDLAGGSQFF.

This chain links TRBV7-2 with TRBJ2-1, with D perhaps matching TRBD1 or TRBD2 (6 bases each). Germline V gene sequence: CDR1 SGHTA, CDR2 FQGNSA. CDR3 size: 11 residues. V was pared by 3 bases and J by 12 bases, with 9 bases between. The DNA for the CDR3 is TGTGCCAGCAGCTTTGGAGGGGGGCAGTTCTTC. Residues: CASSFGGGQFF.

The V call is TRBV10-1, the J call TRBJ1-5; D not certain. The CDR3 consists of 14 residues. Germline-derived CDR1 and CDR2 are WNHNN and SYGVQD (reference sequence). The ends were cut back, 7 bases at V and 1 base at J, with 11 bases in the middle. Here the CDR3 DNA reads TGCGCCAGCACCGTGACACCCAGCAATCAGCCCCAGCATTTT. Its translation is CASTVTPSNQPQHF.

The chain recombines TRBV6-5 with TRBJ2-4; 7 nucleotides agree with TRBD2. The germline V gene encodes CDR1 MNHEY and CDR2 SVGAGI. The CDR3 extends over 15 amino acids. V shed 0 bases, J shed 3 bases, and the junction held 2 bases outside the gene matches. CDR3 nucleotide sequence: TGTGCCAGCAGTTACTCCTCGGGAGGCAAAAACATTCAGTACTTC. Residues: CASSYSSGGKNIQYF.

This clone has only one observation. The rearrangement links TRBV30 to TRBJ1-1; D is uncertain. The CDR3 extends over 14 amino acids. Trimming stripped 3 bases from V and 1 base from J, with 12 bases between. Germline V gene lookup returns CDR1 GTSNPN and CDR2 SVGIG (reference sequence). This CDR3 reads CAWSGSSGNTEAFF. The CDR3 region has the DNA TGTGCCTGGAGCGGTAGTAGTGGGAACACTGAAGCTTTCTTT.